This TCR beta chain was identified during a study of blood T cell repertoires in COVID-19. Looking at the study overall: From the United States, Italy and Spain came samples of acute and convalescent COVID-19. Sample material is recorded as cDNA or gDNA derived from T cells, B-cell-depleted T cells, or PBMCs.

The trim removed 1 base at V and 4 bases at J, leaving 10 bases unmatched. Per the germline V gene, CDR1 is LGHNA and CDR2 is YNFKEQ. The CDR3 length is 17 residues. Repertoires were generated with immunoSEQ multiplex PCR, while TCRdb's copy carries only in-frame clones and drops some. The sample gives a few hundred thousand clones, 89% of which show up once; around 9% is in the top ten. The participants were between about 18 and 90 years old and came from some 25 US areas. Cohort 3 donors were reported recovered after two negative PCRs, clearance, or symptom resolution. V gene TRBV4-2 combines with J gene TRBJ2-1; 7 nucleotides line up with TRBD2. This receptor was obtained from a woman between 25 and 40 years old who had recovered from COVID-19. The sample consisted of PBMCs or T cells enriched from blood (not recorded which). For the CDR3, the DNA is TGTGCCAGCAGCCAAGTGACGGGAGGCCGTAATTACAATGAGCAGTTCTTC. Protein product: CASSQVTGGRNYNEQFF.